Listed here are 11 T cell receptor beta chains from one sample, sequenced in a study of cytomegalovirus exposure and HLA in healthy donors. 13 Jbeta primers and 60 Vbeta primers were used for the PCR. The protocol was immunoSEQ multiplex PCR, while the TCRdb copy is restricted to in-frame clones and leaves out a portion. The table gives about 200,000 clones; the top ten clones make up less than 0.9% of it. What was sequenced was PBMCs. Every receptor here comes from a boy aged 5-17 years in good health and CMV-seronegative.

This chain links TRBV6-6 with TRBJ2-5, with 10 nucleotides matching TRBD1. The J call may be mistaken, given a closer DNA end match to TRBJ2-7. This CDR3 is built from 15 residues. Germline V gene lookup returns CDR1 MNHNY and CDR2 SVGAGI (reference sequence). CDR3 coding DNA: TGTGCCAGCAGTTCCCCTGGGGACAGGGGCCGCGAGCAGTACTTC. This sequence encodes CASSSPGDRGREQYF.

The V call is TRBV7-8, the J call TRBJ1-5; D possibly corresponds to TRBD1 (5 bases). Germline CDR1 reads SGHVS; CDR2 reads FQNEAQ. CDR3 length equals 16 residues. V was cut by 1 base and J by 3 bases, with 13 bases left in between. The CDR3 reads CASSLVGGEFNQPQHF. The CDR3 DNA is TGTGCCAGCAGCTTAGTCGGGGGAGAGTTCAATCAGCCCCAGCATTTT.

The chain has TRBV7-9 and TRBJ2-2; TRBD1 matches 8 bases. The CDR3 totals 14 residues. Germline CDR1 reads SEHNR; CDR2 reads FQNEAQ (reference sequence). Trimming removed 1 base from V and 6 bases from J; junction bases left unmatched: 1. In DNA, the CDR3 is TGTGCCAGCAGCTTAGGACAGGGGTCCGGGGAGCTGTTTTTT. Amino acids: CASSLGQGSGELFF.

The chain carries TRBV7-9 and TRBJ2-5; D may be TRBD2 (6 bases). The J call may be in error: the DNA end matches TRBJ2-7 better. The CDR3 spans 14 residues. Per the germline V gene, CDR1 is SEHNR and CDR2 is FQNEAQ (reference sequence). The CDR3 loop is CASSLRDSGYEQYF. The CDR3, as DNA: TGTGCCAGCAGCTTGAGGGACTCCGGCTACGAGCAGTACTTC.

This sequence joins TRBV12-5 and TRBJ2-7; D is perhaps TRBD1 (6 bases). Trimming removed 4 bases from V and 2 bases from J, with 18 bases in between. The CDR3 sequence is 16 residues long. Germline V gene sequence: CDR1 LGHNT, CDR2 FRNRAP. CDR3 DNA sequence: TGTGCTAGTGGTTCTCCTCACCGGGGACACCCCTACGAGCAGTACTTC. The encoded protein is CASGSPHRGHPYEQYF.

The V gene is TRBV28, the J gene TRBJ1-2; D is perhaps TRBD1 (6 bases). The CDR3 is 14 amino acids. Trimming took off 6 bases at V and 4 bases at J, with 15 bases between the two ends. CDR1 MDHEN and CDR2 SYDVKM come from the germline V gene. CDR3 sequence: CASRLRGGIYGYTF. In nucleotides, the CDR3 is TGTGCCAGCAGGCTAAGGGGGGGGATCTATGGCTACACCTTC.

The chain links TRBV28 to TRBJ2-7; D possibly corresponds to TRBD2 (7 bases). Germline V gene sequence: CDR1 MDHEN, CDR2 SYDVKM. The CDR3 spans 14 residues. V was pared by 8 bases and J by 5 bases, with 19 bases between. This CDR3 reads CASESGGFLHEQYF. CDR3 coding DNA: TGTGCCAGCGAATCGGGGGGCTTCTTGCACGAGCAGTACTTC. The whole variable domain, filled in from reference TRBV28 and TRBJ2-7, reads DVKVTQSSRYLVKRTGEKVFLECVQDMDHENMFWYRQDPGLGLRLIYFSYDVKMKEKGDIPEGYSVSREKKERFSLILESASTNQTSMYLCASESGGFLHEQYFGPGTRLTVT.

V usage is TRBV6-6 and J usage is TRBJ2-1; 11 nucleotides line up with TRBD1. There are 16 residues in the CDR3. Germline V gene sequence: CDR1 MNHNY, CDR2 SVGAGI (reference sequence). Germline trimming cut 5 bases from V and 6 bases from J; bases unmatched to any gene: 9. The CDR3 DNA is TGTGCCAGCAGTCCGGCACCGGGACAGGGGGGCAATGAGCAGTTCTTC. The encoded protein is CASSPAPGQGGNEQFF.

V usage is TRBV4-3 and J usage is TRBJ2-3, with 10 bases aligning to TRBD1. The CDR3 loop spans 18 amino acids. In germline, CDR1 is LGHNA, CDR2 YSLEER. The V and J ends lost 1 base and 4 bases, in that order; junction bases with no gene match: 11. The CDR3 here is CASSQAAGTGVRADTQYF. The DNA of the CDR3 is TGCGCCAGCAGCCAAGCAGCCGGGACAGGGGTTCGGGCAGATACGCAGTATTTT.

This chain links TRBV5-4 with TRBJ1-1; the D gene is possibly TRBD1 (6 bases). CDR1 is SGHNT and CDR2 is YYREEE in the germline V gene (reference sequence). This CDR3 is 15 amino acids long. V was trimmed by 0 bases and J by 4 bases, leaving 13 bases between them. The DNA for the CDR3 is TGTGCCAGCAGCTTGGAAGGGGGGGGGTTCACTGAAGCTTTCTTT. Protein sequence: CASSLEGGGFTEAFF. Full variable domain (rest looked up from reference TRBV5-4 and TRBJ1-1): ETGVTQSPTHLIKTRGQQVTLRCSSQSGHNTVSWYQQALGQGPQFIFQYYREEENGRGNFPPRFSGLQFPNYSSELNVNALELDDSALYLCASSLEGGGFTEAFFGQGTRLTVV.

J is TRBJ1-2 and V is TRBV9; D is unclear. This CDR3 contains 12 residues. Germline V lookup: CDR1 SGDLS, CDR2 YYNGEE. Deletions cut 1 base from V and 8 bases from J, with 9 bases between. The CDR3 protein is CASSVFGSGYTF. The CDR3 region has the DNA TGTGCCAGCAGCGTATTTGGGAGCGGCTACACCTTC. The full variable domain, rest sourced from reference TRBV9 and TRBJ1-2, is DSGVTQTPKHLITATGQRVTLRCSPRSGDLSVYWYQQSLDQGLQFLIQYYNGEERAKGNILERFSAQQFPDLHSELNLSSLELGDSALYFCASSVFGSGYTFGSGTRLTVV.